These 31 T cell receptor beta chains originate from one sample sequenced in a study of T cell responses to AZD1222 COVID-19 vaccine. Clones were read by immunoSEQ multiplex PCR, and TCRdb kept only the in-frame ones, dropping some. This sample has about 110,000 clones, with 94% found just once. The sequencing here drew on peripheral blood, taken 28 days after the second AZD1222 dose. Receptor source: an adult who received the AZD1222 COVID-19 vaccine.

The V gene is TRBV6-1, the J gene TRBJ1-2; TRBD1 matches at 10 bases. V lost 3 bases and J lost 8; bases outside the gene matches: 12. There are 16 residues in the CDR3. Germline CDR1 and CDR2: MNHNS and SASEGT. CDR3 nucleotides: TGTGCCAGCAGTGAGCCAAGTGGCTGGGACAGGGGCGGCTACACCTTC. As protein: CASSEPSGWDRGGYTF.

This clone has just one count. V and J are TRBV2 and TRBJ2-3, with 13 bases identical to TRBD2. This CDR3 contains 17 residues. V trimming: 6 bases; J trimming: 5 bases; junction bases outside the gene matches: 11. Germline CDR1 reads SNHLY; CDR2 reads FYNNEI. The CDR3 DNA follows: TGTGCCAGCAGGATTCCGGGACTAGCGGGACGGGTAGATACGCAGTATTTT. Protein product: CASRIPGLAGRVDTQYF.

This rearrangement joins TRBV19 to TRBJ1-4; D gene ambiguous. This CDR3 region has 13 residues. The germline V and J ends were trimmed by 7 bases and 4 bases, with 10 bases remaining between them. Per the germline V gene, CDR1 is LNHDA and CDR2 is SQIVND (reference sequence). The CDR3 is CASMRRDNEKLFF. The CDR3 DNA is TGTGCCAGTATGAGGAGGGATAATGAAAAACTGTTTTTT.

The chain is built from TRBV5-6 and TRBJ1-1; no definite D call. The V gene lost 0 bases and the J gene lost 6 bases, with 9 bases spanning the gap. Germline CDR1 reads SGHDT; CDR2 reads YYEEEE. The CDR3 consists of 13 residues. CDR3 in amino acids: CASSLGRRAEAFF. The CDR3 DNA reads as TGTGCCAGCAGCTTGGGGAGAAGGGCTGAAGCTTTCTTT.

This sequence joins TRBV20-1 and TRBJ2-7; 7 bases are a match to TRBD1. Trimming removed 6 bases from V and 12 bases from J; junction bases left unmatched: 11. The V gene's germline CDR1 is DFQATT and CDR2 SNEGSKA (reference sequence). This CDR3 contains 11 residues. CDR3: CSAEIGTVGYF. The CDR3 DNA follows: TGCAGTGCCGAAATAGGGACAGTGGGGTACTTC.

DNA of the CDR3: TGTGCCAGTAGTGGGACGGACAGGGCTAATGAAAAACTGTTTTTT. The encoded protein is CASSGTDRANEKLFF. The V and J genes are TRBV19 and TRBJ1-4; 8 bases fit TRBD1. CDR3 length: 15 amino acids. Germline V gene data show CDR1 as LNHDA and CDR2 as SQIVND (reference sequence). The ends lost 5 bases at V and 3 bases at J; junction bases unmatched: 5.

The chain employs TRBV6-5 and TRBJ1-3, with unresolved D. The V gene lost 10 bases and the J gene lost 4 bases, with 8 bases spanning the gap. The CDR3 sequence is 11 residues long. The germline CDR1 and CDR2 sequences are MNHEY and SVGAGI. CDR3 protein: CATSFGNTIYF. The CDR3 DNA sequence: TGTGCCACCTCCTTCGGAAACACCATATATTTT.

The chain employs TRBV10-1 and TRBJ1-1; D uncertain. V lost 7 bases to trimming and J lost 1 base, with 10 bases between them. Germline CDR1 WNHNN, CDR2 SYGVQD (reference sequence). The CDR3 is 13 residues long. The CDR3 is CASKGLGNTEAFF. In nucleotides, the CDR3 is TGCGCCAGCAAAGGTCTCGGGAACACTGAAGCTTTCTTT.

The V call is TRBV14, the J call TRBJ2-1; D is undetermined. CDR3 length: 14 amino acids. V dropped 1 base and J dropped 9 bases, with 13 bases sitting between them. Germline assignment: CDR1 SGHDN and CDR2 FVKESK. CDR3: CASSQVSFGVEQFF. Written as DNA, the CDR3 is TGTGCCAGCAGCCAAGTTTCGTTTGGCGTTGAGCAGTTCTTC.

The chain joins TRBV10-3 to TRBJ2-1; the D is unclear. Germline CDR1 ENHRY, CDR2 SYGVKD. V was shortened by 6 bases and J by 4 bases, with 10 bases between the two germline ends. The CDR3 totals 13 residues. The CDR3 DNA sequence: TGTGCCATCAGCGGCCCTAATTACAATGAGCAGTTCTTC. It codes for CAISGPNYNEQFF.

The chain couples TRBV5-5 to TRBJ1-3; D uncertain. V shed 4 bases and J shed 3 bases, with 14 bases lying between them. The V gene's germline CDR1 is SGHKS and CDR2 YYEKEE (reference sequence). CDR3 size: 15 residues. CDR3 in amino acids: CASSPLSNVGNTIYF. CDR3 DNA sequence: TGTGCCAGCAGCCCCCTTTCCAATGTTGGAAACACCATATATTTT. The entire variable domain, with the rest obtained from reference TRBV5-5 and TRBJ1-3, is as follows: DAGVTQSPTHLIKTRGQQVTLRCSPISGHKSVSWYQQVLGQGPQFIFQYYEKEERGRGNFPDRFSARQFPNYSSELNVNALLLGDSALYLCASSPLSNVGNTIYFGEGSWLTVV.

The J gene is TRBJ1-2, the V gene TRBV19; 9 positions agree with TRBD1. After removal of 4 bases from V and 4 bases from J, the junction contained 7 bases not matched to a gene. CDR1 and CDR2 (germline): LNHDA, SQIVND (reference sequence). CDR3 length: 15 amino acids. This chain's CDR3 is CASSTGTGSFYGYTF. The CDR3 DNA follows: TGTGCCAGTAGTACCGGGACAGGGAGTTTCTATGGCTACACCTTC.

The chain has TRBV27 and TRBJ1-2, with D possibly matching TRBD1 (5 bases). This CDR3 spans 15 amino acids. Per the germline V gene, CDR1 is MNHEY and CDR2 is SMNVEV (reference sequence). V lost 4 bases to trimming and J lost 8 bases, with 20 bases between them. CDR3 region: CASSSPRGGVEGYTF. In DNA, the CDR3 is TGTGCCAGCAGTTCTCCTCGCGGGGGGGTCGAGGGCTACACCTTC.

The sample holds a few counts of this clone. This chain joins TRBV19 and TRBJ1-4, with D hard to call. The CDR3 totals 16 residues. Trimming pared 6 bases from V and 0 bases from J, leaving 14 bases between. CDR1 and CDR2 (germline): LNHDA, SQIVND (reference sequence). DNA of the CDR3: TGTGCCAGTAGCACGTTACGCCAACCAACTAATGAAAAACTGTTTTTT. It encodes CASSTLRQPTNEKLFF.

The chain employs TRBV27 and TRBJ2-2; 9 bases map to TRBD1. V trimming: 6 bases; J trimming: 8 bases; junction bases outside the gene matches: 16. This CDR3 is 17 amino acids long. Germline CDR1 is MNHEY and CDR2 is SMNVEV (reference sequence). CDR3: CASRHMRGDRELGELFF. The CDR3 nucleotides are TGTGCCAGCAGGCATATGAGGGGGGACAGGGAGCTTGGGGAGCTGTTTTTT.

The chain has TRBV30 and TRBJ2-7, with a tentative D call TRBD1 (5 bases). Germline-derived CDR1 and CDR2 are GTSNPN and SVGIG (reference sequence). The CDR3 extends over 12 amino acids. V lost 5 bases to trimming and J lost 6 bases, with 14 bases between them. The CDR3 sequence: CAWRSSTGEQYF. In nucleotides, the CDR3 is TGTGCCTGGCGTTCCTCTACAGGCGAGCAGTACTTC.

The chain links TRBV10-2 to TRBJ1-6, with a tentative D call TRBD1 (5 bases). The germline V gene encodes CDR1 WSHSY and CDR2 SAAADI. This CDR3 spans 14 amino acids. Trimming cost V 10 bases and J 7 bases, with 17 bases left between them. The CDR3: CAILVRGSNSPLHF. The DNA of the CDR3 is TGCGCCATTCTCGTAAGGGGCTCCAATTCACCCCTCCACTTT.

This clone was picked up one time. The rearrangement joins TRBV7-2 to TRBJ1-2; D may be TRBD1 (5 bases). Germline V gene lookup returns CDR1 SGHTA and CDR2 FQGNSA. The ends were cut back, 3 bases at V and 6 bases at J, with 8 bases in the middle. This CDR3 region has 12 residues. The CDR3 nucleotides are TGTGCCAGCAGCTTTTGGGGGGATGGCTACACCTTC. Residues: CASSFWGDGYTF. Full variable domain (rest looked up from reference TRBV7-2 and TRBJ1-2): GAGVSQSPSNKVTEKGKDVELRCDPISGHTALYWYRQSLGQGLEFLIYFQGNSAPDKSGLPSDRFSAERTGGSVSTLTIQRTQQEDSAVYLCASSFWGDGYTFGSGTRLTVV.

The V call is TRBV29-1, the J call TRBJ1-2; 8 nucleotides match TRBD1. The CDR3 consists of 14 residues. Germline CDR1 and CDR2: SQVTM and ANQGSEA. Losses at the gene ends were 7 bases for V and 3 bases for J; bases not matched to a gene: 10. The CDR3 sequence is CSDVQGAEDYGYTF. The DNA for the CDR3 is TGCAGCGACGTCCAGGGGGCAGAGGACTATGGCTACACCTTC.

The chain has TRBV27 and TRBJ1-2, with D unresolved. V was pared by 5 bases and J by 7 bases, with 14 bases between. Germline CDR1 and CDR2: MNHEY and SMNVEV (reference sequence). This CDR3 is built from 13 residues. CDR3 nucleotides: TGTGCCAGCAGTGCCTTGGAATTCACTGGCTACACCTTC. The encoded protein is CASSALEFTGYTF.

The CDR3 loop is CASTSGLGAFF. The CDR3 DNA sequence: TGTGCCAGCACCTCAGGTTTAGGAGCTTTCTTT. This sequence joins TRBV6-5 and TRBJ1-1, with D unresolved. This CDR3 comprises 11 residues. Trimming removed 7 bases from V and 10 bases from J, with 13 bases in between. Germline V CDR1 and CDR2: MNHEY, SVGAGI.

This clone appeared a single time. One end of the junction does not line up with germline, which may come from a read error. The V call is TRBV12-3 or TRBV12-4, the J call TRBJ1-2; TRBD1 matches 7 bases. The CDR3 is 12 amino acids. This CDR3 is CASSFIRDSWAF. As DNA, the CDR3 is TGTGCCAGCAGTTTCATACGGGACAGCTGGGCCTTC.

The chain links TRBV6-1 to TRBJ1-2, with D uncertain. The germline CDR1 and CDR2 sequences are MNHNS and SASEGT. This CDR3 contains 18 residues. Trimming left V 3 bases short and J 5 bases short, with 25 bases between. The CDR3 DNA reads as TGTGCCAGCAGTGATGAAATCCTGGTCTCAACCCCGCTGTATGGCTACACCTTC. This sequence encodes CASSDEILVSTPLYGYTF.

This sequence joins TRBV2 and TRBJ1-1; D not resolved. CDR3 size: 11 residues. V dropped 7 bases and J dropped 4 bases, with 7 bases sitting between them. Germline lookup yields CDR1 SNHLY and CDR2 FYNNEI. The CDR3 DNA is TGTGCCAGCAACCTGGGCACTGAAGCTTTCTTT. It translates to CASNLGTEAFF.

The chain has TRBV9 and TRBJ1-2, with TRBD1 matching 9 bases. Germline V CDR1 and CDR2: SGDLS, YYNGEE. CDR3 length equals 18 residues. Trimming removed 0 bases from V and 0 bases from J; junction bases left unmatched: 9. The CDR3 region has the DNA TGTGCCAGCAGCGTAGCGCGGGACAGGGAAAACGCTAACTATGGCTACACCTTC. It codes for CASSVARDRENANYGYTF.

The chain joins TRBV2 to TRBJ1-4, with unresolved D. This CDR3 has 15 residues. From germline, CDR1 is SNHLY and CDR2 FYNNEI. V gave up 3 bases and J gave up 9 bases, with 17 bases separating them. The CDR3 coding sequence is TGTGCCAGCAGTGAGTCAGTATATGATGATAAAAAACTGTTTTTT. This sequence encodes CASSESVYDDKKLFF.

The chain couples TRBV2 to TRBJ2-7; D possibly corresponds to TRBD2 (6 bases). Trimming removed 7 bases at V and 2 bases at J, with 12 bases between. The CDR3 is 13 residues long. The germline V gene has CDR1 SNHLY and CDR2 FYNNEI. As DNA, the CDR3 is TGTGCCAGCACGGGAGAAGGGGCCTACGAGCAGTACTTC. Its translation is CASTGEGAYEQYF.

This rearrangement joins TRBV5-5 to TRBJ1-2; 9 bases line up with TRBD1. The CDR3 sequence is 19 residues long. Germline loops: CDR1 SGHKS, CDR2 YYEKEE (reference sequence). J gave up 4 bases and V 3 bases, and 19 bases lay outside the gene matches. DNA of the CDR3: TGTGCCAGCAGCTCAAAAGTGGGACAGGGAAGGTCTTGGAGCTATGGCTACACCTTC. Amino acids: CASSSKVGQGRSWSYGYTF.

This clone was counted once. The genes are TRBV19 and TRBJ1-5, with 9 bases identical to TRBD1. This CDR3 is 14 amino acids long. Per germline, CDR1 LNHDA and CDR2 SQIVND (reference sequence). The V segment lost 7 bases and the J segment 9 bases; nucleotides outside the gene matches: 10. The CDR3 DNA sequence: TGTGCCAGTACTTTCGGGACAGGGTTTGCGCCCCAGCATTTT. It specifies CASTFGTGFAPQHF.

The chain is built from TRBV19 and TRBJ1-2; 11 bases fit TRBD1. There are 17 residues in the CDR3. Germline-derived CDR1 and CDR2 are LNHDA and SQIVND (reference sequence). V gave up 0 bases and J gave up 3 bases; unmatched junction bases: 6. DNA for the CDR3: TGTGCCAGTAGTATAGAAGGACAGGGGGCTGCTTACTATGGCTACACCTTC. Translation gives CASSIEGQGAAYYGYTF.

With regard to this clone: The sample contains more than one DNA sequence encoding this CDR3. This chain connects TRBV5-1 to TRBJ1-2; TRBD1 is a possible D gene (6 bases). The V end was cut by 5 bases, the J end by 6 bases, with 14 bases between. This CDR3 spans 13 amino acids. Looked up from germline, CDR1 is SGHRS and CDR2 is YFSETQ. CDR3 in amino acids: CASSPQGRDGYTF. CDR3 DNA: TGCGCCAGCAGTCCCCAGGGGCGGGATGGCTACACCTTC. Complete variable domain (other parts from reference TRBV5-1 and TRBJ1-2): KAGVTQTPRYLIKTRGQQVTLSCSPISGHRSVSWYQQTPGQGLQFLFEYFSETQRNKGNFPGRFSGRQFSNSRSEMNVSTLELGDSALYLCASSPQGRDGYTFGSGTRLTVV.